This entry lists 29 T cell receptor beta chains sequenced from one sample in a study of vaccination and CD4 T cells after COVID-19 (dated by TCRdb to the early 2020s). Library creation used PCR. The data were produced on an Illumina iSeq 100. At the Johns Hopkins FTIC core, DNA from the cultured CD4+ T cells underwent TCR sequencing with the Oncomine TCR Beta short-read assay. The QIAamp micro DNA kit was used to extract genomic DNA from the cultured CD4+ T cells. TCRdb reprocessed the public reads (quality trimming at Q25 with fastp, clone calling with MiXCR) and kept in-frame beta chains. Each CDR3 protein appears once, grouped with its most common genes and DNA. The sample records 6,000 to 10,000 distinct CDR3 sequences, about 31% of which are singletons. The ten biggest clones cover about 13% of the sample. Reading the label with the study, this specimen's treatment or condition is: approximately nine-day PBMC culture with coronavirus spike peptide pools or control peptides (ViraFEST assay). CD4+ T cells from unexposed donors were collected before the COVID-19 pandemic (2011-2018).

These receptors' antigens are unknown. The sample taken for sequencing was CD4+ T cells from blood, cultured in vitro. These receptors came from a human donor in good health.

This clonotype was seen a handful of times. The chain carries TRBV20-1 and TRBJ2-7, with no clear D. This CDR3 is 15 amino acids long. Trimming removed 3 bases from V and 3 bases from J, with 18 bases in between. Germline V lookup: CDR1 DFQATT, CDR2 SNEGSKA (reference sequence). In nucleotides, the CDR3 is TGCAGTGCTAGTTCTCTGATCCACCCCCTCTACGAGCAGTACTTC. It encodes CSASSLIHPLYEQYF.

The table lists this clonotype with a few counts. The rearrangement links TRBV6-2 or TRBV6-3 to TRBJ2-7; D call uncertain. Germline values: CDR1 MNHEY, CDR2 SVGEGT. V shed 6 bases and J shed 2 bases, with 11 bases lying between them. The CDR3 has 13 residues. The CDR3 spells CASSRPATYEQYF. Here the CDR3 DNA reads TGTGCCAGCAGCCGCCCGGCCACCTACGAGCAGTACTTC.

CDR3 in amino acids: CASSNRDRGGATEAFF. The DNA for the CDR3 is TGTGCCAGCAGTAACCGGGACAGGGGAGGGGCCACTGAAGCTTTCTTT. The chain joins TRBV27 to TRBJ1-1, with TRBD1 matching 10 bases. V dropped 5 bases and J dropped 4; count of bases not matched to a gene: 10. Germline V gives CDR1 MNHEY, CDR2 SMNVEV (reference sequence). This CDR3 spans 16 amino acids.

In this sample, this clonotype turned up a few times. V is TRBV20-1 and J is TRBJ2-7; D not certain. V was cut by 3 bases and J by 7 bases, with 28 bases left in between. The CDR3 covers 17 residues. Looked up from germline, CDR1 is DFQATT and CDR2 is SNEGSKA (reference sequence). The CDR3 reads CSASPRVASQVMREQYF. The CDR3 DNA is TGCAGTGCTAGTCCTCGGGTCGCGTCACAAGTGATGCGGGAGCAGTACTTC.

This clonotype showed up just a few times. This rearrangement joins TRBV7-9 to TRBJ1-1; D remains unclear. CDR3 length: 15 residues. Germline V CDR1 and CDR2: SEHNR, FQNEAQ (reference sequence). Trimming took off 5 bases at V and 1 base at J, with 14 bases between the two ends. Here the CDR3 DNA reads TGTGCCAGCAGCCCCCATCTCGCTTCGAACACTGAAGCTTTCTTT. This encodes CASSPHLASNTEAFF.

The V and J genes are TRBV7-8 and TRBJ1-2, with D hard to call. The V end lost 0 bases, the J end lost 2 bases, and 13 bases lay between the germline ends. CDR3 length: 16 residues. Germline V gives CDR1 SGHVS, CDR2 FQNEAQ. Written as DNA, the CDR3 is TGTGCCAGCAGCTTAGCCGTGCCTCCTACGAACTATGGCTACACCTTC. Its translation: CASSLAVPPTNYGYTF. The full variable domain, its missing parts supplied by reference TRBV7-8 and TRBJ1-2, is GAGVSQSPRYKVAKRGQDVALRCDPISGHVSLFWYQQALGQGPEFLTYFQNEAQLDKSGLPSDRFFAERPEGSVSTLKIQRTQQEDSAVYLCASSLAVPPTNYGYTFGSGTRLTVV.

This chain joins TRBV5-7 and TRBJ2-5; D tentatively fits TRBD1 or TRBD2 (5 bases each). TRBV5-7 is an ORF, and what it does is uncertain. V dropped 3 bases and J dropped 6 bases, with 21 bases sitting between them. The CDR3 is 16 amino acids. This CDR3 reads CASSWWAGTQRQTQYF. DNA of the CDR3: TGTGCCAGCAGCTGGTGGGCCGGGACCCAGAGGCAGACCCAGTACTTC.

This rearrangement joins TRBV20-1 to TRBJ2-2; 8 positions match TRBD1. The CDR3 length is 16 residues. V trimming: 6 bases; J trimming: 6 bases; junction bases outside the gene matches: 15. Germline V gene data show CDR1 as DFQATT and CDR2 as SNEGSKA (reference sequence). Here the CDR3 DNA reads TGCAGTGCCCTACTAGTTGGGACAGGTGGCCCCGGGGAGCTGTTTTTT. It is translated as CSALLVGTGGPGELFF.

This clonotype was counted only a few times. This rearrangement joins TRBV27 to TRBJ1-2, with D unresolved. Germline lookup yields CDR1 MNHEY and CDR2 SMNVEV (reference sequence). CDR3 length: 14 residues. The V end was cut by 3 bases, the J end by 4 bases, with 12 bases between. Written as DNA, the CDR3 is TGTGCCAGCAGTTTTCGGGGTTCGGGCTATGGCTACACCTTC. It codes for CASSFRGSGYGYTF.

This clonotype was found a few times. The genes are TRBV9 and TRBJ2-5, with TRBD2 identical over 8 bases. This CDR3 is built from 17 residues. The junction had 12 bases not matched to a gene; V was cut back by 4 bases and J by 1 base. CDR1 is SGDLS, CDR2 YYNGEE, per germline. The CDR3 nucleotides are TGTGCCAGCAGCCCGGGGGGGGCTAGCGGGTTCCAAGAGACCCAGTACTTC. Protein: CASSPGGASGFQETQYF.

The table lists this clonotype with a few counts. The rearrangement links TRBV19 to TRBJ1-2; weak D call: TRBD1 (6 bases). Trimming cost V 9 bases and J 6 bases, with 17 bases left between them. The CDR3 has 13 amino acids. In germline, CDR1 is LNHDA, CDR2 SQIVND (reference sequence). The DNA for the CDR3 is TGTGCCAGCGGGTACAGGGATCGGGATGGCTACACCTTC. It encodes CASGYRDRDGYTF.

V is TRBV5-4 and J is TRBJ1-2; D might be TRBD1 (5 bases). The germline CDR1 and CDR2 sequences are SGHNT and YYREEE (reference sequence). This CDR3 is 15 amino acids long. Trimming left V 0 bases short and J 6 bases short, with 15 bases between. Written as DNA, the CDR3 is TGTGCCAGCAGCTTGGTGGGGACGGAAGAAGATGGCTACACCTTC. Translating it yields CASSLVGTEEDGYTF.

This clonotype was counted only a few times. The chain employs TRBV7-2 and TRBJ2-1, with TRBD2 matching over 7 bases. The J segment lost 1 base and the V segment lost 3 bases, leaving 9 bases of the junction unmatched. The CDR3 is 17 residues long. Germline CDR1 is SGHTA and CDR2 is FQGNSA. Here the CDR3 reads CASSFRSSGTSYNEQFF. CDR3 DNA sequence: TGTGCCAGCAGCTTCCGATCCAGCGGGACGTCCTACAATGAGCAGTTCTTC. Variable domain in full (rest from reference TRBV7-2 and TRBJ2-1): GAGVSQSPSNKVTEKGKDVELRCDPISGHTALYWYRQSLGQGLEFLIYFQGNSAPDKSGLPSDRFSAERTGGSVSTLTIQRTQQEDSAVYLCASSFRSSGTSYNEQFFGPGTRLTVL.

By sample fraction, this clonotype is large. The J gene is TRBJ2-5, the V gene TRBV2; D perhaps matches TRBD2 (5 bases). This CDR3 spans 16 amino acids. Trimming took 0 bases from V and 0 from J, leaving 11 bases between them. CDR1 SNHLY and CDR2 FYNNEI come from the germline V gene. The CDR3 is CASSEARASYQETQYF. The DNA for the CDR3 is TGTGCCAGCAGTGAAGCGCGGGCTAGCTACCAAGAGACCCAGTACTTC.

This clonotype was detected a few times. This sequence joins TRBV7-6 and TRBJ1-1; 7 bases fit TRBD1. The CDR3 contains 14 residues. Germline trimming cut 5 bases from V and 5 bases from J; bases unmatched to any gene: 8. Germline CDR1 reads SGHVS; CDR2 reads FNYEAQ. For the CDR3, the DNA is TGTGCCAGCAGCCAGGGGGGGGCAGGGACTGAAGCTTTCTTT. This gives the protein CASSQGGAGTEAFF.

This clonotype is classed as medium-sized (0.01 to 0.1%). CDR3 DNA sequence: TGCAGTGCTAGAGGGGGGGCTAGCGCCATAGGATACGAGCAGTACTTC. It encodes CSARGGASAIGYEQYF. This chain links TRBV20-1 with TRBJ2-7; D may be TRBD1 or TRBD2 (6 bases each). Germline V gene lookup returns CDR1 DFQATT and CDR2 SNEGSKA (reference sequence). V lost 1 base and J lost 4, with 20 bases in between. This CDR3 has 16 amino acids.

The chain combines TRBV6-4 with TRBJ1-2; D is ambiguous. V lost 3 bases and J lost 8, with 13 bases in between. The germline V gene encodes CDR1 MRHNA and CDR2 SNTAGT. This CDR3 comprises 13 residues. DNA of the CDR3: TGTGCCAGCAGTGAGGAGAGGGATCGGGGCTACACCTTC. This translates into CASSEERDRGYTF.

This clonotype was seen a handful of times. The chain recombines TRBV28 with TRBJ1-2, with D maybe TRBD1 (5 bases). This CDR3 is 13 amino acids long. V lost 6 bases and J lost 5, with 13 bases in between. From germline, CDR1 is MDHEN and CDR2 SYDVKM. CDR3 residues: CASRRGPTYGYTF. The CDR3 nucleotides read TGTGCCAGCAGGCGGGGACCCACGTATGGCTACACCTTC.

This chain joins TRBV28 and TRBJ1-1, with TRBD1 matching over 10 bases. Germline V gene sequence: CDR1 MDHEN, CDR2 SYDVKM. Germline trimming cut 10 bases from V and 1 base from J; bases unmatched to any gene: 9. The CDR3 length is 15 residues. CDR3 amino acids: CANKLWTGGNTEAFF. The DNA of the CDR3 is TGTGCCAACAAACTATGGACAGGGGGGAACACTGAAGCTTTCTTT.

This chain links TRBV7-3 with TRBJ2-2; D call uncertain. Germline V lookup: CDR1 SGHTA, CDR2 FQGTGA. CDR3 length equals 12 residues. Between the trimmed V and J ends, which lost 1 base and 6 bases, there was a span of 3 bases. The CDR3 sequence is CASSLIPGELFF. The CDR3 DNA reads TGTGCCAGCAGCTTAATTCCCGGGGAGCTGTTTTTT.

This clonotype was seen only a few times. This rearrangement joins TRBV28 to TRBJ1-1; D is perhaps TRBD1 (5 bases). V lost 3 bases to trimming and J lost 4 bases, with 12 bases between them. CDR3 length: 14 amino acids. Germline-derived CDR1 and CDR2 are MDHEN and SYDVKM. The CDR3 spells CASSFRGPGTEAFF. Written as DNA, the CDR3 is TGTGCCAGCAGTTTCCGGGGCCCGGGCACTGAAGCTTTCTTT.

On this clonotype itself: Being one base from a much bigger clone, this may be a read error. The CDR3 spells CVSSPRSGTSGLETQYF. The DNA for the CDR3 is TGTGTCAGCAGCCCCAGATCCGGGACTAGCGGCTTAGAGACCCAGTACTTC. The V and J genes are TRBV11-3 and TRBJ2-5; TRBD2 matches at 11 bases. The CDR3 totals 17 residues. Per the germline V gene, CDR1 is SGHNT and CDR2 is YENEEA.

This clonotype has more than one count but fewer than ten. The rearrangement uses TRBV5-1 and TRBJ2-5; 9 bases fit TRBD1. The V and J ends lost 4 bases and 5 bases, in that order; junction bases with no gene match: 3. This CDR3 is built from 13 residues. Per germline, CDR1 SGHRS and CDR2 YFSETQ. The CDR3 region has the DNA TGCGCCAGCAGCACCGGACAGGGGGAGACCCAGTACTTC. Translation: CASSTGQGETQYF. The entire variable domain, with the rest obtained from reference TRBV5-1 and TRBJ2-5, is as follows: KAGVTQTPRYLIKTRGQQVTLSCSPISGHRSVSWYQQTPGQGLQFLFEYFSETQRNKGNFPGRFSGRQFSNSRSEMNVSTLELGDSALYLCASSTGQGETQYFGPGTRLLVL.

By its share, this clonotype is large. One junction end does not reproduce the germline sequence, and a read error may be involved. The CDR3 protein is CSARADRF. CDR3 DNA: TGCAGTGCTAGAGCGGACAGGTTC. The chain is built from TRBV20-1 and TRBJ1-2; 7 nucleotides line up with TRBD1. There are 8 residues in the CDR3. CDR1 is DFQATT and CDR2 is SNEGSKA in the germline V gene (reference sequence).

J is TRBJ2-7 and V is TRBV20-1; 7 positions agree with TRBD1. Germline assignment: CDR1 DFQATT and CDR2 SNEGSKA (reference sequence). This CDR3 contains 13 residues. V was clipped by 5 bases and J by 7 bases; unmatched bases: 11. The CDR3 loop reads CSAESGTAREQYF. The CDR3 nucleotides are TGCAGTGCTGAGTCAGGGACAGCGCGGGAGCAGTACTTC.

This clonotype was counted only a few times. The DNA of the CDR3 is TGTGCCAGCCAGGGGCGAGGCAATCAGCCCCAGCATTTT. Its protein product is CASQGRGNQPQHF. V and J are TRBV6-1 and TRBJ1-5; TRBD1 might be the D (6 bases). This CDR3 spans 13 amino acids. Germline V gene data show CDR1 as MNHNS and CDR2 as SASEGT. The V and J ends lost 8 bases and 2 bases respectively, with 10 bases between them.

This chain connects TRBV7-6 to TRBJ2-3, with 7 bases fitting TRBD1. This CDR3 comprises 15 residues. Germline V gene data show CDR1 as SGHVS and CDR2 as FNYEAQ. Losses at the gene ends were 5 bases for V and 6 bases for J; bases not matched to a gene: 11. The CDR3: CASSPRPGGFDTQYF. CDR3 coding DNA: TGTGCCAGCAGCCCCAGACCAGGGGGTTTCGATACGCAGTATTTT.

The V call is TRBV7-9, the J call TRBJ2-3; D is ambiguous. Trimming took 4 bases from V and 3 from J, leaving 8 bases between them. This CDR3 has 13 amino acids. Germline lookup yields CDR1 SEHNR and CDR2 FQNEAQ (reference sequence). CDR3 amino acids: CASSYLGTDTQYF. The CDR3, as DNA: TGTGCCAGCAGCTACCTCGGGACAGATACGCAGTATTTT.

The V and J genes are TRBV19 and TRBJ2-1, with unresolved D. Germline values: CDR1 LNHDA, CDR2 SQIVND (reference sequence). Trimming left V 5 bases short and J 0 bases short, with 8 bases between. CDR3 length equals 14 residues. CDR3 nucleotide sequence: TGTGCCAGTAGTCGACTTGGCTCCTACAATGAGCAGTTCTTC. As protein: CASSRLGSYNEQFF.